This T cell receptor (beta chain) originates from a study of shared clonotypes between healthy human individuals. Regarding the study as a whole: Represented diversity (both genetic and exposure-history) was limited by the small number of donors.

In the authors' workflow: Filtering was not the same, since immunoSEQ gave junction-only sequences without quality scores. TCRdb's copy holds only in-frame clones and misses some; the assay was immunoSEQ multiplex PCR. The V and J calls and clone size come from that table; D and trimming were worked out from the DNA. The profile shows under 85,000 clones, over 55% of them singletons. V lost 5 bases, J lost 2 bases, and 16 bases lay in between. The CDR3 is 16 amino acids. Germline-derived CDR1 and CDR2 are MDHEN and SYDVKM. Points on this clone: Antigen specificity is unknown.

Sequenced input: memory CD8+ T cells sorted from blood. Indicated subset: CD45RO+ cells pooled with CCR7-negative TemRA cells. The chain combines TRBV28 with TRBJ2-1, with D perhaps matching TRBD2 (5 bases). The receptor was derived from a man aged 25-45 years in good health. The CDR3 loop reads CASSVTLGGTYNEQFF. The CDR3, as DNA: TGTGCCAGCAGTGTGACTTTAGGAGGTACCTACAATGAGCAGTTCTTC. Drawing the rest from reference TRBV28 and TRBJ2-1, the complete variable domain is DVKVTQSSRYLVKRTGEKVFLECVQDMDHENMFWYRQDPGLGLRLIYFSYDVKMKEKGDIPEGYSVSREKKERFSLILESASTNQTSMYLCASSVTLGGTYNEQFFGPGTRLTVL.